The rows below give T cell receptor beta chains drawn from one sample of a study of blood T cell repertoires in COVID-19. Measured with immunoSEQ multiplex PCR; TCRdb has only the in-frame clones, and not every one. The data contain about 270,000 clones, approximately 89% of them singletons. The sequenced material came from peripheral blood. The source is a man aged 35 to 55 with active or convalescent COVID-19. Both conserved end residues are part of each CDR3. The order of the fields is J gene, D gene, clone size, V gene, CDR3 DNA, CDR3 protein. A D gene is named only where the DNA matches it firmly. Only part of the rows carry a size: once, few, many, or a class if the clone is expanded.

TRBJ1-5 TRBD1 - TRBV6-5 TGTGCCAGCAGTACGACAGGGTATAGCAATCAGCCCCAGCATTTT CASSTTGYSNQPQHF
TRBJ1-4 - - TRBV28 TGTGCCAGCGAGGGTTATCCTAATGAAAAACTGTTTTTT CASEGYPNEKLFF
TRBJ1-6 TRBD1 - TRBV24-1 TGTGCCACCAGTGAAACCGGGACAGGGGAAGAATCACCCCTCCACTTT CATSETGTGEESPLHF
TRBJ2-7 - - TRBV7-2 TGTGCCAGCAGCTCTATACGCCTTTACGAGCAGTACTTC CASSSIRLYEQYF
TRBJ2-1 TRBD2 - TRBV19 TGTGCCAGTAGTATAGCCCCAGGGACTAGTGTTGAGCAGTTCTTC CASSIAPGTSVEQFF
TRBJ1-3 - - TRBV6-5 TGTGCCAGCAGTTACGGCGGCGGAGGAAACACCATATATTTT CASSYGGGGNTIYF
TRBJ2-5 TRBD1 - TRBV9 TGTGCCAGCAGCGTAGGGACAGGTTCCCAAGAGACCCAGTACTTC CASSVGTGSQETQYF
TRBJ2-1 - - TRBV6-4 TGTGCCAGCGCCCCCAGGCTTTGGGATGAGCAGTTCTTC CASAPRLWDEQFF
TRBJ1-5 TRBD1 - TRBV30 TGTCCCAGAGGTCCAGGGGGTTGGTGCAATCAGCCCCAGCATTTT CPRGPGGWCNQPQHF
TRBJ2-6 TRBD1 - TRBV27 TGTGCCAGCAAGAAGGGGGCGTCCGGGGCCAACGTCCTGACTTTC CASKKGASGANVLTF
TRBJ1-1 - - TRBV5-1 TGCGCCAGCTCGGGGGACACTGAAGCTTTCTTT CASSGDTEAFF
TRBJ1-5 TRBD1 - TRBV5-4 TGTGCCATCAGGGGACAGGAAAGGAAACCCCAGCATTTT CAIRGQERKPQHF
TRBJ1-4 - - TRBV27 TGTGCCAGCAGTTATTGGGGGGCAACTAATGAAAAACTGTTTTTT CASSYWGATNEKLFF
TRBJ2-3 TRBD2 - TRBV24-1 TGTGCCACCAGTGATCTAACTAGCGGCACAGATACGCAGTATTTT CATSDLTSGTDTQYF
TRBJ2-7 - - TRBV28 TGTGCCACCCTAAGGTGGAGACCCTACGAGCAGTACTTC CATLRWRPYEQYF
TRBJ2-4 TRBD2 - TRBV11-3 TGTGCCAGCAGCTTAGGGACTAGCATAACAGCCAAAAACATTCAGTACTTC CASSLGTSITAKNIQYF
TRBJ2-1 - - TRBV24-1 TGTGCCACCAGTGATTTCTCATCCACGTCCAGCTCCTACAATGAGCAGTTCTTC CATSDFSSTSSSYNEQFF
TRBJ2-1 TRBD2 - TRBV7-3 TGTGCCAGCAGCCCGATCCCCTTAGCGGGGGGGCCCTATGAGCAGTTCTTC CASSPIPLAGGPYEQFF
TRBJ2-4 TRBD1 - TRBV5-1 TGCGCCAGCAGCCAAACGGGACAGGGGAAAAACATTCAGTACTTC CASSQTGQGKNIQYF
TRBJ2-6 TRBD1 - TRBV3-1/TRBV3-2 TGTGCCAGCAGCTCCTGGACAGGTCTCTCTGGGGCCAACGTCCTGACTTTC CASSSWTGLSGANVLTF
TRBJ1-1 TRBD1 - TRBV28 TGTGCCAGCAGGCCGGGACAGGGGGCTATTGAAGCTTTCTTT CASRPGQGAIEAFF
TRBJ1-1 - - TRBV14 TGTGCCAGCAGTATAAGGGGGATGAACACTGAAGCTTTCTTT CASSIRGMNTEAFF
TRBJ2-3 - - TRBV11-3 TGTGCCAGCAGCCAATTAGGCGGGCTAGCTAGCACAGATACGCAGTATTTT CASSQLGGLASTDTQYF
TRBJ1-5 - once TRBV18 TGTGCCAGCTCACCGGACACATATAGCAATCAGCCCCAGCATTTT CASSPDTYSNQPQHF
TRBJ2-1 - - TRBV28 TGTGCCAGCAGACCAACACGGGGGAGATCCTACAATGAGCAGTTCTTC CASRPTRGRSYNEQFF
TRBJ2-6 - - TRBV24-1 TGTGCCACCAGTGGCCTCGGGACAAACTCTGGGGCCAACGTCCTGACTTTC CATSGLGTNSGANVLTF
TRBJ1-5 - - TRBV5-1 TGCGCCAGCAGCTTGGCAGATTTTAGCAATCAGCCCCAGCATTTT CASSLADFSNQPQHF
TRBJ1-5 - few TRBV12-2 TGTGCAAGTCGCCTCCCCCAGGGGAACCTCAATCAGCCCCAGCATTTT CASRLPQGNLNQPQHF
TRBJ2-7 TRBD2 - TRBV30 TGTGCCTGGAGGTTTCCGGGACTAGCAGAAACCGAGCAGTACTTC CAWRFPGLAETEQYF
TRBJ2-7 - - TRBV19 TGTGCCAGTAGCGGCCGGGACTTATACTCCTACGAGCAGTACTTC CASSGRDLYSYEQYF
TRBJ2-7 - - TRBV5-6 TGTGCCAGCAGCTTCATTCAGGGTTCCTACGAGCAGTACTTC CASSFIQGSYEQYF
TRBJ2-1 - - TRBV12-5 TGTGCTAGTGGGATGGAAAGGGGCAGCTCCTACAATGAGCAGTTCTTC CASGMERGSSYNEQFF
TRBJ1-5 - - TRBV19 TGTGCCAGTAGTATAGGGGGCTACGGGAGACAGCCCCAGCATTTT CASSIGGYGRQPQHF
TRBJ2-1 TRBD2 - TRBV7-9 TGTGCCAGCAGCTTAATTCGCGGTAGCGGGGGGGGCGATGAGCAGTTCTTC CASSLIRGSGGGDEQFF
TRBJ2-1 TRBD1 - TRBV7-9 TGTGCCAGCAGCTTACAGGGGGTTGGCGATGAGCAGTTCTTC CASSLQGVGDEQFF
TRBJ1-5 - - TRBV6-5 TGTGCCAGCAAGCGGGATGGCAATCAGCCCCAGCATTTT CASKRDGNQPQHF
TRBJ1-2 - - TRBV11-2 TGTGCCAGCAGCTTTGGCAATAACTATGGCTACACCTTC CASSFGNNYGYTF
TRBJ2-7 - - TRBV5-6 TGTGCCAGCAGCTTGATTCAGCGCACCTACGAGCAGTACTTC CASSLIQRTYEQYF
TRBJ2-3 - - TRBV11-2 TGTGCCAGCAGCCCCCGACAACGGAGCACAGATACGCAGTATTTT CASSPRQRSTDTQYF
TRBJ1-2 - - TRBV30 TGTGCCTGGAGTGTTGGCGGAGCCAGTTATGGCTACACCTTC CAWSVGGASYGYTF